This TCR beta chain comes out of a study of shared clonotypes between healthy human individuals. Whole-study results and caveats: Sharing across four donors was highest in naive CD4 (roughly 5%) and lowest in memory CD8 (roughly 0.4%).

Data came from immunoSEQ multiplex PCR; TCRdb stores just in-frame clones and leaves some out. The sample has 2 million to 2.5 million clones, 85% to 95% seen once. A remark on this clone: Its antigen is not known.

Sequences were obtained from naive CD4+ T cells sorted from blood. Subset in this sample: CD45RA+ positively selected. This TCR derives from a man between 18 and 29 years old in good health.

DNA for the CDR3: TGTGCCAGCAGCTCTAGGACAGGAGACACTGAAGCTTTCTTT. This gives the protein CASSSRTGDTEAFF. The chain is built from TRBV4-2 and TRBJ1-1; 7 nucleotides align to TRBD1. V lost 5 bases to trimming and J lost 3 bases; unmatched junction nucleotides: 6. Germline V CDR1 and CDR2: LGHNA, YNFKEQ. The CDR3 totals 14 residues.